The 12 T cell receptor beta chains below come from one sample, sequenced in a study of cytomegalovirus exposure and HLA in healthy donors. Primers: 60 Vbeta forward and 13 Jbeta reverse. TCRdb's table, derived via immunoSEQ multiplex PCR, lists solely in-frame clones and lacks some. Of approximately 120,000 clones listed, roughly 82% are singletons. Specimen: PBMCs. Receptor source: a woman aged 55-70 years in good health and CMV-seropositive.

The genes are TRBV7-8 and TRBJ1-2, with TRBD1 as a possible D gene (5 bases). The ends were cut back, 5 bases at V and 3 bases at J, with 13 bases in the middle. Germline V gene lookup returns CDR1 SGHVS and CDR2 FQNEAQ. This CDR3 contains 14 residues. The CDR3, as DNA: TGTGCCAGCAGCCCCGGAGGGGTGGACTATGGCTACACCTTC. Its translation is CASSPGGVDYGYTF.

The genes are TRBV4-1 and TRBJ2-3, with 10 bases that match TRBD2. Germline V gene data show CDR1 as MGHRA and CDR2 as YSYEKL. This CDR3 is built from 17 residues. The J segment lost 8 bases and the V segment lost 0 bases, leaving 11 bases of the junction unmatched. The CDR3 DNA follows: TGCGCCAGCAGCCAAGATCGGGCTAGCGGGGGTGCAATTACGCAGTATTTT. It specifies CASSQDRASGGAITQYF.

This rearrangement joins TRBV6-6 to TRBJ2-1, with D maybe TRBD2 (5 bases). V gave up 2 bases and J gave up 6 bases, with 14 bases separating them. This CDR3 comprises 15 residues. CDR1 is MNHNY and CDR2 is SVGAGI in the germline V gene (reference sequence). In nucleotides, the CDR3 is TGTGCCAGCAGTTACGGTGGAGGCACAGTCAATGAGCAGTTCTTC. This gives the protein CASSYGGGTVNEQFF.

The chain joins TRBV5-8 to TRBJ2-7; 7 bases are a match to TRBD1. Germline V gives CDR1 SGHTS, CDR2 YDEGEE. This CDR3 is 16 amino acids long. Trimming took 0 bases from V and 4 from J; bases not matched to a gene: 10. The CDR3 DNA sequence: TGTGCCAGCAGCTTGGATAGAGGGGGCTCCTATTACGAGCAGTACTTC. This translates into CASSLDRGGSYYEQYF.

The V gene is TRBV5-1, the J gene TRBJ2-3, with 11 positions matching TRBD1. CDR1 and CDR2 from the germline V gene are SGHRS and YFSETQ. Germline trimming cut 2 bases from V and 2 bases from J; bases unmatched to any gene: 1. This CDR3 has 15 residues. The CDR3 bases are TGCGCCAGCAGCTTCGGACAGGGGGCCACAGATACGCAGTATTTT. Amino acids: CASSFGQGATDTQYF.

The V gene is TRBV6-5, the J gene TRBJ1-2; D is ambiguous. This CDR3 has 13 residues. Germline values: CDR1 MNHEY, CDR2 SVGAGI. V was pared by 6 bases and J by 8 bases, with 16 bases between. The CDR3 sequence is CASRETTGRGYTF. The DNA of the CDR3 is TGTGCCAGCAGAGAGACCACGGGTCGGGGCTACACCTTC.

CDR3 residues: CASSLSGFKAEAFF. CDR3 sequence (DNA): TGTGCCAGCAGCTTATCAGGGTTTAAGGCTGAAGCTTTCTTT. V gene TRBV7-3 combines with J gene TRBJ1-1, with D perhaps matching TRBD1 (5 bases). The V end was cut by 2 bases, the J end by 6 bases, with 13 bases between. Germline CDR1 is SGHTA and CDR2 is FQGTGA. CDR3 length equals 14 residues.

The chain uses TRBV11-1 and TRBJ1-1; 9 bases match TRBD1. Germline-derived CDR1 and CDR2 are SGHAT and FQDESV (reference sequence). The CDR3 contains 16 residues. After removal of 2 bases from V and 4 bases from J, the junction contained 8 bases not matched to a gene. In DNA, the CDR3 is TGTGCCAGCAGCTTAACAGGGGGCGTCTTGACCACTGAAGCTTTCTTT. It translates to CASSLTGGVLTTEAFF.

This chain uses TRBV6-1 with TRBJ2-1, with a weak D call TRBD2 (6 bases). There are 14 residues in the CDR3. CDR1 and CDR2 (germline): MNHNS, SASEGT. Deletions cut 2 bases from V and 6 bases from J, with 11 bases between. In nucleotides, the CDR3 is TGTGCCAGCAGTGAAAGGGCGGGGCGCAATGAGCAGTTCTTC. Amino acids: CASSERAGRNEQFF.

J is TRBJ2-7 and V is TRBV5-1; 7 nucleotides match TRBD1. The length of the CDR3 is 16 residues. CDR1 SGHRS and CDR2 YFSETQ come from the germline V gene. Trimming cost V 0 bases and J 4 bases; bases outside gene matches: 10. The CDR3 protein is CASSLGQGITGYEQYF. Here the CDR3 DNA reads TGCGCCAGCAGCTTGGGACAGGGTATTACCGGGTACGAGCAGTACTTC.

This chain's CDR3 is CASSYGQTYEQYF. The CDR3 coding sequence is TGTGCCAGCAGCTACGGACAAACCTACGAGCAGTACTTC. The V and J genes are TRBV5-5 and TRBJ2-7, with D possibly matching TRBD1 (5 bases). Germline loops: CDR1 SGHKS, CDR2 YYEKEE (reference sequence). V dropped 3 bases and J dropped 2 bases, with 9 bases sitting between them. The CDR3 consists of 13 residues. Full variable domain (missing parts from reference TRBV5-5 and TRBJ2-7): DAGVTQSPTHLIKTRGQQVTLRCSPISGHKSVSWYQQVLGQGPQFIFQYYEKEERGRGNFPDRFSARQFPNYSSELNVNALLLGDSALYLCASSYGQTYEQYFGPGTRLTVT.

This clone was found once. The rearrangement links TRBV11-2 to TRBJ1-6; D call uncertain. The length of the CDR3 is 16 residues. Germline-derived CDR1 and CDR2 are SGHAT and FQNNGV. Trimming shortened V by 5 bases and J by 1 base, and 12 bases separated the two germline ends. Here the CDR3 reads CASSPRLGSYNSPLHF. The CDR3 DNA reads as TGTGCCAGCAGCCCCCGTCTCGGTTCCTATAATTCACCCCTCCACTTT.